The clone carrying this T cell receptor (beta chain) has a single count. Trimming left V 1 base short and J 4 bases short, with 7 bases between. CDR3 size: 13 residues. Regarding treatment: around 19 received Ad26.COV2.S at low or high dose, single or two shots; about 5 received placebo; per-sample allocation not given. Sampling happened 63 days after the first vaccine or placebo injection. Assay used: immunoSEQ multiplex PCR; TCRdb lists only in-frame clones, some missing. The sample shows some 420,000 clones, roughly 90% of them seen only once. This entry comes from a study of Ad26.COV2.S vaccination and SARS-CoV-2 variants.

This receptor was taken from a person between 18 and 65 years old who received the Ad26.COV2.S COVID-19 vaccine or a placebo. The starting material was peripheral blood, obtained in a trial of Ad26.COV2.S vaccine versus placebo. V gene TRBV12-3 or TRBV12-4 combines with J gene TRBJ1-2, with D unresolved. The CDR3 reads CASSLDSTYGYTF. In DNA form, the CDR3 reads TGTGCCAGCAGTTTAGACAGTACCTATGGCTACACCTTC.